The rows below give T cell receptor beta chains drawn from one sample of a study of T-cell memory formation after mild COVID-19. TCRdb redid the calling of the 5' RACE reads with MiXCR, one entry per CDR3 protein. This sample has approximately 250,000 distinct CDR3 sequences, with approximately 16% found just once. The sample taken for sequencing was PBMCs or a T cell subset sorted from them (not recorded which). The source of these receptors is a man aged 18 to 35 who had mild COVID-19 (a few samples of this study predate the infection). Cell type and time point are not known. The CDR3 runs from the conserved cysteine through the conserved F or W. The order of the fields is J gene, D gene, V gene, clone size, CDR3 DNA, CDR3 protein. A D gene is named only where the DNA matches it firmly. Expanded clones get a size class; other rows say once, few or many, or leave the size out.

TRBJ2-3,NA,TRBV4-1,NA,TGCGCCAGCAGCCCCCTCGGGAGCACAGATACGCAGTATTTT,CASSPLGSTDTQYF
TRBJ2-1,TRBD2,TRBV5-1,few,TGCGCCAGCAGCACCGGACTAGCGGGGGGGGCATACAATGAGCAGTTCTTC,CASSTGLAGGAYNEQFF
TRBJ1-2,TRBD1,TRBV18,few,TGTGCCAGCTCACCGACCAGGGACAGCTATGGCTACACCTTC,CASSPTRDSYGYTF
TRBJ1-2,NA,TRBV9,NA,TGTGCCAGCAGCGCAGCAGCTAACTATGGCTACACCTTC,CASSAAANYGYTF
TRBJ2-5,NA,TRBV28,few,TGTGCCAGCATCCGCTTAAGGGGCGTAAAAGAAGAGACCCAGTACTTC,CASIRLRGVKEETQYF
TRBJ1-2,NA,TRBV6-6,few,TGTGCCAGCATAACTAACCCAGACAGGATATTTAACTATGGCTACACCTTC,CASITNPDRIFNYGYTF
TRBJ1-2,NA,TRBV15,NA,TGTGCCACCACGCCGGGAGGGAGTCGGGGCTACACCTTC,CATTPGGSRGYTF
TRBJ1-2,TRBD1,TRBV5-1,few,TGCGCCAGCAGCTTGGGGACGCGGACAGGGATAATTTATGGCTACACCTTC,CASSLGTRTGIIYGYTF
TRBJ1-2,NA,TRBV12-3/TRBV12-4,NA,TGTGCCAGCAGTTTAGGGCGCAGAAACTATGGCTACACCTTC,CASSLGRRNYGYTF
TRBJ1-1,NA,TRBV29-1,few,TGCAGCCTGGAGGTGAACACTGAAGCTTTCTTT,CSLEVNTEAFF
TRBJ2-7,NA,TRBV5-1,few,TGCGCCAGCAGCTTTGGGTCCCTTTCCGAGCAGTACTTC,CASSFGSLSEQYF
TRBJ1-1,NA,TRBV4-1,NA,TGCGCCAGCAGCCCTGCCGGGGCGGCCAATGCTAACACTGAAGCTTTCTTT,CASSPAGAANANTEAFF
TRBJ2-1,NA,TRBV12-3/TRBV12-4,few,TGTGCCAGCAGTTTCCCCCATAGCTCCTACAATGAGCAGTTCTTC,CASSFPHSSYNEQFF
TRBJ1-1,NA,TRBV5-1,NA,TGCGCCAGCAGCTTGGCCCAGGGGTCTGAAGCTTTCTTT,CASSLAQGSEAFF
TRBJ1-1,TRBD1,TRBV4-1,few,TGCGCCAGCAGCCAAGATCCGGACAGGACTATGAACACTGAAGCTTTCTTT,CASSQDPDRTMNTEAFF
TRBJ1-6,NA,TRBV5-6,few,TGTGCCAGCAGCTTGGGGCAGGGGTTGGAGAATTCACCCCTCCACTTT,CASSLGQGLENSPLHF
TRBJ1-2,NA,TRBV27,many,TGTGCCAGCGGTCCCACAGGGTACTATGGCTACACCTTC,CASGPTGYYGYTF
TRBJ2-1,TRBD1,TRBV5-1,NA,TGCGCCAGCAGACGACTGACAGGGGCGCATGAGCAGTTCTTC,CASRRLTGAHEQFF
TRBJ2-1,NA,TRBV9,many,TGTGCCAGCAGCGTAGGAGCCCTAGAGGGACACAATGAGCAGTTCTTC,CASSVGALEGHNEQFF
TRBJ1-1,NA,TRBV7-9,NA,TGTGCCAGCAGGAGTGCCGCCCGGTGGGACACTGAAGCTTTCTTT,CASRSAARWDTEAFF
TRBJ1-1,NA,TRBV6-2/TRBV6-3,few,TGTGCCAGCAGAGGCAGGGGCTTGGACACTGAAGCTTTCTTT,CASRGRGLDTEAFF
TRBJ1-1,NA,TRBV20-1,NA,TGCAGTGCTGGAGGCAGGGGATTGGTGAACACTGAAGCTTTCTTT,CSAGGRGLVNTEAFF
TRBJ1-6,NA,TRBV7-2,NA,TGTGCCAGCTCTCGGGGAATGGGGAGTAATTCACCCCTCCACTTT,CASSRGMGSNSPLHF
TRBJ2-7,TRBD2,TRBV5-1,NA,TGCGCCAGCAGCGTCGGGACTAGGGCCTACGAGCAGTACTTC,CASSVGTRAYEQYF
TRBJ2-7,NA,TRBV6-5,NA,TGTGCCAGCAGTTACTACCCCGGGGGATCCTACGAGCAGTACTTC,CASSYYPGGSYEQYF
TRBJ2-5,NA,TRBV5-1,few,TGCGCCAGCTCCCCCCTCAACGGAGAGACCCAGTACTTC,CASSPLNGETQYF
TRBJ2-3,NA,TRBV7-2,NA,TGTGCCAGCAGCTTTCGCGGCGGTGCGTCCCCAAATACGCAGTATTTT,CASSFRGGASPNTQYF
TRBJ2-4,NA,TRBV7-2,many,TGTGCCAGCAGCTTACAGGGTGGAAACATTCAGTACTTC,CASSLQGGNIQYF
TRBJ2-5,NA,TRBV5-1,NA,TGCGCCAGCAGCCCCTCGGGACAAACGGGAGAGACCCAGTACTTC,CASSPSGQTGETQYF
TRBJ1-1,NA,TRBV7-9,NA,TGTGCCAGCAGCCCGGGACATCCGAACACTGAATCTTTCTTT,CASSPGHPNTESFF
TRBJ2-5,TRBD2,TRBV6-2/TRBV6-3,few,TGTGCCAGCAGGAGATTTAGCGGGGTCCAAGAGACCCAGTACTTC,CASRRFSGVQETQYF
TRBJ2-1,NA,TRBV5-1,few,TGCGCCAGCAGCTTGAATCGGGGGGCGAATGAGCAGTTCTTC,CASSLNRGANEQFF
TRBJ1-1,NA,TRBV5-1,NA,TGCGCCAGCAGCACCATGACAGCCGGAGGGACTGAAGCTTTCTTT,CASSTMTAGGTEAFF
TRBJ1-1,TRBD1,TRBV30,few,TGTGCCTGGAGCAGACAGGGGGACACTGAAGCTTTCTTT,CAWSRQGDTEAFF
TRBJ2-3,NA,TRBV5-6,few,TGTGCCAGCAGCTTGCCGCTAGGGTCCGAACGCACAGATACGCAGTATTTT,CASSLPLGSERTDTQYF
TRBJ2-2,TRBD1,TRBV6-5,few,TGTGCCACTAGGACTCGGACAGGGGTCACCGGGGAGCTGTTTTTT,CATRTRTGVTGELFF
TRBJ2-4,TRBD1,TRBV7-2,few,TGTGCCAGCAGCTTGGGGACCACAGGGGGATGGCAAAACATTCAGTACTTC,CASSLGTTGGWQNIQYF
TRBJ1-2,NA,TRBV6-6,NA,TGTGCCAGCAGTTACGGACAACTAACGACGGGCTACACCTTC,CASSYGQLTTGYTF